These 11 T cell receptor beta chains originate from one sample sequenced in a study of Graves' ophthalmopathy and Graves' hyperthyroidism. RNA transcripts served as template for amplifying TCR beta CDR3 sequences. An initial RT-PCR round employing HTBI primers preceded a second-round multiplex PCR. TCRdb processed the multiplex PCR reads anew with MiXCR; each CDR3 protein has one entry. The table has around 590,000 distinct CDR3 sequences, approximately 35% seen once; the top ten hold 3.5% to 4.5%. Sequencing was done on a sample of peripheral blood or thyroid tissue (not recorded which). The origin of the receptors is an adult man with Graves' hyperthyroidism.

This clonotype has at least ten counts. The chain couples TRBV11-2 to TRBJ1-6; D remains ambiguous. The CDR3 consists of 16 residues. The ends were cut back, 1 base at V and 3 bases at J, with 10 bases in the middle. Germline V gene sequence: CDR1 SGHAT, CDR2 FQNNGV. CDR3 nucleotides: TGTGCCAGCAGCTTAGGAGCGGGTGTCTATAATTCACCCCTCCACTTT. Its protein is CASSLGAGVYNSPLHF.

The chain uses TRBV29-1 and TRBJ2-1, with D perhaps TRBD1 (6 bases). The CDR3 is 14 residues long. V lost 2 bases to trimming and J lost 9 bases, with 17 bases between them. CDR1 SQVTM and CDR2 ANQGSEA come from the germline V gene. CDR3 in amino acids: CSVESGTGSSEQFF. The CDR3 DNA reads as TGCAGCGTTGAATCGGGAACAGGGTCGTCTGAGCAGTTCTTC.

The V and J genes are TRBV7-9 and TRBJ1-4; the match to TRBD1 covers 7 bases. Germline CDR1 reads SEHNR; CDR2 reads FQNEAQ (reference sequence). The CDR3 totals 12 residues. J gave up 13 bases and V 7 bases, and 9 bases lay outside the gene matches. CDR3 nucleotide sequence: TGTGCCAGCAACTCAGGGGGGAAGGGACTGTTTTTT. This encodes CASNSGGKGLFF.

This clonotype was recorded only once. A read error is possible here, since a much larger clone lies one base away. This chain uses TRBV11-2 with TRBJ2-7; D is undetermined. Looked up from germline, CDR1 is SGHAT and CDR2 is FQNNGV. The CDR3 runs to 9 residues. V lost 10 bases and J lost 2, with 3 bases in between. The CDR3 spells CATTYEQYF. The DNA for the CDR3 is TGTGCCACCACCTACGAGCAGTACTTC.

The chain uses TRBV10-3 and TRBJ1-6; maybe TRBD1 (5 bases). V was cut by 5 bases and J by 5 bases, with 13 bases left in between. In germline, CDR1 is ENHRY, CDR2 SYGVKD. This CDR3 contains 15 residues. CDR3 DNA sequence: TGTGCCATCAGTTACGAACTCAGGGATAATTCACCCCTCCACTTT. Translated: CAISYELRDNSPLHF.

This clonotype has a count of ten or more. The chain combines TRBV6-5 with TRBJ2-7, with D perhaps given as TRBD1 or TRBD2 (7 bases each). Germline V lookup: CDR1 MNHEY, CDR2 SVGAGI. The V end lost 9 bases, the J end lost 3 bases, and 21 bases lay between the germline ends. The CDR3 is made up of 15 amino acids. CDR3 nucleotides: TGTGCCAGTAAAACGGGGGAGGGGGCTTTCTACGAGCAGTACTTC. This encodes CASKTGEGAFYEQYF.

This chain links TRBV25-1 with TRBJ1-2, with D maybe TRBD1 (5 bases). Germline V lookup: CDR1 MGHDK, CDR2 SYGVNS. This CDR3 is 15 amino acids long. Between the trimmed V and J ends, which lost 7 bases and 3 bases, there was a span of 18 bases. CDR3 loop: CASTQDTPRDYGYTF. The DNA of the CDR3 is TGTGCCAGCACCCAGGACACTCCGCGGGACTATGGCTACACCTTC.

On this clonotype: No conserved phenylalanine or tryptophan is present at the end of the CDR3, so a read error is the likely explanation. Because the CDR3's place on the DNA is in doubt, the DNA is left out and the CDR3 is given as listed by TCRdb. The chain combines TRBV7-2 with TRBJ1-2. The CDR3 is 9 residues long, counting both termini. Germline CDR1 is SGHTA and CDR2 is FQGNSA. The CDR3 here is CASSKSPYG.

This clonotype was picked up a small number of times. This clone may be a read error of a much larger clone one base away. The chain recombines TRBV29-1 with TRBJ1-4, with 9 bases aligning to TRBD1. The CDR3 extends over 12 amino acids. Germline CDR1 SQVTM, CDR2 ANQGSEA. The CDR3, as DNA: TGCGGCGCCGGGACAGGGAGGGAAAAACTGTTTTTT. The encoded protein is CGAGTGREKLFF.

This clonotype showed up many times. The chain links TRBV7-2 to TRBJ2-7; no clear D. Trimming stripped 2 bases from V and 0 bases from J, with 17 bases between. The CDR3 is made up of 17 amino acids. In germline, CDR1 is SGHTA, CDR2 FQGNSA. CDR3 in DNA: TGTGCCAGCAGCTTATTTCATCTGGCGTCCAACTCCTACGAGCAGTACTTC. It is translated as CASSLFHLASNSYEQYF. The whole variable domain, filled in from reference TRBV7-2 and TRBJ2-7, reads GAGVSQSPSNKVTEKGKDVELRCDPISGHTALYWYRQSLGQGLEFLIYFQGNSAPDKSGLPSDRFSAERTGGSVSTLTIQRTQQEDSAVYLCASSLFHLASNSYEQYFGPGTRLTVT.

This rearrangement joins TRBV5-1 to TRBJ2-5, with D possibly being TRBD1 (6 bases). The CDR3 spans 13 residues. Between the trimmed V and J ends, which lost 0 bases and 3 bases, there was a span of 6 bases. Germline CDR1 SGHRS, CDR2 YFSETQ. As DNA, the CDR3 is TGCGCCAGCAGCTTGGGGGACAAAGAGACCCAGTACTTC. Residues: CASSLGDKETQYF.